The 31 T cell receptor beta chains below all came from one sample that was sequenced in a study of blood T cell repertoires in COVID-19. TCRdb's copy holds only in-frame clones and misses some; the assay was immunoSEQ multiplex PCR. The sample lists 320,000 or so clones, more than 85% occurring once. The sequencing sample was made of PBMCs or T cells enriched from blood (not recorded which). The receptors come from a woman aged 30 to 39 who had recovered from COVID-19.

The sample holds a few counts of this clone. The rearrangement joins TRBV28 to TRBJ1-4; D is perhaps TRBD1 (6 bases). This CDR3 has 15 residues. Trimming left V 5 bases short and J 7 bases short, with 17 bases between. In germline, CDR1 is MDHEN, CDR2 SYDVKM. CDR3 sequence reads: CASSPTGIYVEKLFF. The DNA for the CDR3 is TGTGCCAGCAGTCCAACAGGGATTTACGTTGAAAAACTGTTTTTT.

CDR3 in amino acids: CASRGGESNSPLHF. CDR3 nucleotides: TGTGCCAGCAGGGGGGGAGAGTCTAATTCACCCCTCCACTTT. The rearrangement uses TRBV9 and TRBJ1-6; D might be TRBD1 (5 bases). The germline V gene encodes CDR1 SGDLS and CDR2 YYNGEE. The germline V and J ends were trimmed by 5 bases and 6 bases, with 12 bases remaining between them. The CDR3 runs 14 residues.

The chain joins TRBV6-1 to TRBJ1-2; D unresolved. Trimming removed 2 bases at V and 4 bases at J, with 8 bases between. CDR1 and CDR2 from the germline V gene are MNHNS and SASEGT. The CDR3 length is 13 residues. The CDR3 sequence: CASSESGGYGYTF. The CDR3 DNA sequence: TGTGCCAGCAGTGAAAGCGGCGGCTATGGCTACACCTTC.

The genes are TRBV30 and TRBJ1-5, with 8 bases identical to TRBD1. This CDR3 is 13 amino acids long. The V and J ends lost 5 bases and 5 bases, in that order; junction bases with no gene match: 5. Germline values: CDR1 GTSNPN, CDR2 SVGIG (reference sequence). CDR3: CAWSQGVDQPQHF. Written as DNA, the CDR3 is TGTGCCTGGTCACAGGGGGTTGATCAGCCCCAGCATTTT.

This clone has a handful of counts. The chain recombines TRBV5-1 with TRBJ2-7; TRBD1 agrees at 9 bases. The germline V gene encodes CDR1 SGHRS and CDR2 YFSETQ. V lost 0 bases to trimming and J lost 1 base; unmatched junction nucleotides: 2. This CDR3 is built from 15 residues. The CDR3 DNA reads TGCGCCAGCAGCTTGGGACAGGGGGGGTCCTACGAGCAGTACTTC. Its translation: CASSLGQGGSYEQYF. The entire variable domain, with the rest obtained from reference TRBV5-1 and TRBJ2-7, is as follows: KAGVTQTPRYLIKTRGQQVTLSCSPISGHRSVSWYQQTPGQGLQFLFEYFSETQRNKGNFPGRFSGRQFSNSRSEMNVSTLELGDSALYLCASSLGQGGSYEQYFGPGTRLTVT.

This chain joins TRBV3-1 (or the pseudogene TRBV3-2) and TRBJ2-3; 9 positions agree with TRBD2. Looked up from germline, CDR1 is LGHDT and CDR2 is YNNKEL (reference sequence). The CDR3 runs to 20 residues. V dropped 4 bases and J dropped 2; count of bases not matched to a gene: 19. The CDR3: CASSPGDSGGSSPFTDTQYF. The CDR3 nucleotides are TGTGCCAGCAGCCCGGGAGATAGCGGGGGCTCAAGCCCTTTCACAGATACGCAGTATTTT.

This sequence joins TRBV10-3 and TRBJ1-4; D ambiguous. CDR1 and CDR2 from the germline V gene are ENHRY and SYGVKD. V was cut by 3 bases and J by 4 bases, with 9 bases left in between. This CDR3 is 14 amino acids long. Here the CDR3 reads CAISDSQFNEKLFF. The DNA for the CDR3 is TGTGCCATCAGTGATTCCCAGTTTAATGAAAAACTGTTTTTT.

The V gene is TRBV7-8, the J gene TRBJ1-6, with D unresolved. The CDR3 is 17 residues long. Trimming cost V 4 bases and J 0 bases, with 13 bases left between them. Germline loops: CDR1 SGHVS, CDR2 FQNEAQ. The CDR3 region is CASSSDLRSSYNSPLHF. CDR3 nucleotide sequence: TGTGCCAGCAGCTCAGATTTGCGGAGCTCCTATAATTCACCCCTCCACTTT. The entire variable domain, with the rest obtained from reference TRBV7-8 and TRBJ1-6, is as follows: GAGVSQSPRYKVAKRGQDVALRCDPISGHVSLFWYQQALGQGPEFLTYFQNEAQLDKSGLPSDRFFAERPEGSVSTLKIQRTQQEDSAVYLCASSSDLRSSYNSPLHFGNGTRLTVT.

The CDR3 DNA reads TGCGCCAGCAGCTTGACCGGTTACAATGAGCAGTTCTTC. Its translation: CASSLTGYNEQFF. The chain employs TRBV5-1 and TRBJ2-1; D unresolved. Trimming stripped 1 base from V and 4 bases from J, with 6 bases between. This CDR3 has 13 residues. Germline CDR1 and CDR2: SGHRS and YFSETQ.

This CDR3 reads CASSPGRITEAFF. The CDR3 DNA sequence: TGTGCCAGCAGCCCGGGAAGAATCACTGAAGCTTTCTTT. This chain joins TRBV7-9 and TRBJ1-1, with D unclear. Trimming cost V 5 bases and J 4 bases, with 11 bases left between them. The CDR3 contains 13 residues. Germline V CDR1 and CDR2: SEHNR, FQNEAQ (reference sequence).

This clone was observed once. V gene TRBV29-1 combines with J gene TRBJ2-3, with D perhaps matching TRBD1 (5 bases). Per the germline V gene, CDR1 is SQVTM and CDR2 is ANQGSEA. The CDR3 length is 12 residues. V was trimmed by 3 bases and J by 4 bases, leaving 8 bases between them. CDR3 sequence reads: CSVDRAPDTQYF. CDR3 sequence (DNA): TGCAGCGTTGACAGGGCCCCAGATACGCAGTATTTT.

CDR3 DNA: TGTGCCAGCAGCGTAGATAGGGGGAATAATTCACCCCTCCACTTT. Its translation: CASSVDRGNNSPLHF. The gene calls are TRBV9 and TRBJ1-6; a weak D match, TRBD1 (6 bases). CDR1 and CDR2 (germline): SGDLS, YYNGEE. V was pared by 0 bases and J by 5 bases, with 9 bases between. The CDR3 is 15 amino acids.

For this clone: A junction boundary mismatches the germline segment, possibly from a read error. The chain's CDR3 is CAGSQETGSLSSYNSPLHF. The DNA for the CDR3 is TGCGCCGGCAGCCAAGAGACAGGATCTTTGAGCTCCTATAATTCACCCCTCCACTTT. The J gene is TRBJ1-6, the V gene TRBV4-1; possible D gene TRBD1, 6 bases. Germline V gene sequence: CDR1 MGHRA, CDR2 YSYEKL. The length of the CDR3 is 19 residues.

The chain employs TRBV6-6 and TRBJ2-7; 8 bases fit TRBD1. The CDR3 runs 15 residues. From germline, CDR1 is MNHNY and CDR2 SVGAGI (reference sequence). V shed 0 bases, J shed 5 bases, and the junction held 6 bases outside the gene matches. The CDR3 DNA is TGTGCCAGCAGTTACTCCGGGACAGGTCCCCACGAGCAGTACTTC. It codes for CASSYSGTGPHEQYF.

V is TRBV7-2 and J is TRBJ2-2; D possibly corresponds to TRBD1 (5 bases). This CDR3 is built from 15 residues. Germline V gene lookup returns CDR1 SGHTA and CDR2 FQGNSA. V dropped 3 bases and J dropped 4 bases, with 12 bases sitting between them. CDR3 sequence: CASSFRVSGTGELFF. The CDR3 bases are TGTGCCAGCAGCTTCAGGGTCTCAGGCACCGGGGAGCTGTTTTTT.

The DNA of the CDR3 is TGTGCCAGCAGCACCCCAGTCGGGACTGAAGCTTTCTTT. Translating gives CASSTPVGTEAFF. This sequence joins TRBV12-3 or TRBV12-4 and TRBJ1-1; unclear D gene. The CDR3 is 13 amino acids. V gave up 6 bases and J gave up 5 bases, with 13 bases separating them.

The chain links TRBV5-6 to TRBJ2-5, with 7 positions matching TRBD2. CDR3 length: 14 amino acids. Germline assignment: CDR1 SGHDT and CDR2 YYEEEE. Trimming removed 2 bases from V and 6 bases from J; junction bases left unmatched: 7. CDR3 bases: TGTGCCAGCAGCTTTGGACTAGAAACTCAGACCCAGTACTTC. Its protein is CASSFGLETQTQYF.

The chain employs TRBV6-5 and TRBJ2-3; TRBD2 is a possible D gene (6 bases). This CDR3 spans 14 amino acids. V lost 2 bases, J lost 5 bases, and 11 bases lay in between. Per the germline V gene, CDR1 is MNHEY and CDR2 is SVGAGI. The DNA of the CDR3 is TGTGCCAGCAGTTACCGACTAGGACAAGATACGCAGTATTTT. Its translation: CASSYRLGQDTQYF.

The J gene is TRBJ1-2, the V gene TRBV28; D gene ambiguous. Germline loops: CDR1 MDHEN, CDR2 SYDVKM. CDR3 length equals 13 residues. The V end was cut by 2 bases, the J end by 7 bases, with 11 bases between. The CDR3 is CASSLLGPGGYTF. For the CDR3, the DNA is TGTGCCAGCAGTTTACTGGGCCCCGGTGGCTACACCTTC.

The chain recombines TRBV27 with TRBJ2-7; 8 nucleotides match TRBD2. From germline, CDR1 is MNHEY and CDR2 SMNVEV (reference sequence). V trimming: 6 bases; J trimming: 2 bases; junction bases outside the gene matches: 6. The CDR3 runs 14 residues. The CDR3 DNA follows: TGTGCCAGCAGGCAAGCGGGGGTACCCTACGAGCAGTACTTC. Its translation is CASRQAGVPYEQYF.

This clone was detected a few times. V and J are TRBV27 and TRBJ1-2, with 9 positions matching TRBD1. The V gene end was trimmed by 6 bases and the J gene end by 2 bases; junction bases not matched to a gene: 16. Germline assignment: CDR1 MNHEY and CDR2 SMNVEV (reference sequence). This CDR3 contains 18 residues. The CDR3 DNA is TGTGCCAGCAGCCCATTATTGCCCCACAGGGGGCGCAACTATGGCTACACCTTC. This encodes CASSPLLPHRGRNYGYTF.

V is TRBV2 and J is TRBJ2-3; 8 nucleotides align to TRBD2. Germline-derived CDR1 and CDR2 are SNHLY and FYNNEI. The CDR3 runs to 13 residues. V was clipped by 2 bases and J by 14 bases; unmatched bases: 9. The CDR3 DNA is TGTGCCAGCAGTGAACTGAGGGCGGGGGGCCGGTATTTT. Protein sequence: CASSELRAGGRYF. The full variable domain, in which reference TRBV2 and TRBJ2-3 provide the parts outside the CDR3, is EPEVTQTPSHQVTQMGQEVILRCVPISNHLYFYWYRQILGQKVEFLVSFYNNEISEKSEIFDDQFSVERPDGSNFTLKIRSTKLEDSAMYFCASSELRAGGRYFGPGTRLTVL.

This chain links TRBV15 with TRBJ2-1; 12 nucleotides agree with TRBD2. Germline lookup yields CDR1 LNHNV and CDR2 YYDKDF (reference sequence). The trim removed 0 bases at V and 7 bases at J, leaving 4 bases unmatched. This CDR3 contains 16 residues. The CDR3 DNA reads TGTGCCACCAGCAGAGAAAGGCTAGCGGGGGGGAATGAGCAGTTCTTC. Its protein is CATSRERLAGGNEQFF.

CDR3 loop: CASSQEWAVNSPLHF. CDR3 in DNA: TGCGCCAGCAGCCAAGAATGGGCAGTCAATTCACCCCTCCACTTT. The rearrangement links TRBV4-1 to TRBJ1-6; D is unclear. Germline V gives CDR1 MGHRA, CDR2 YSYEKL. This CDR3 has 15 residues. V was cut by 0 bases and J by 7 bases, with 10 bases left in between.

This clone came up a few times. The genes are TRBV2 and TRBJ2-2, with D uncertain. The CDR3 covers 12 residues. CDR1 and CDR2 (germline): SNHLY, FYNNEI. V gave up 3 bases and J gave up 7 bases, with 6 bases separating them. The CDR3 region is CASSEADGELFF. The CDR3 DNA reads TGTGCCAGCAGTGAGGCGGACGGGGAGCTGTTTTTT.

This clone was counted between two and nine times. This chain links TRBV28 with TRBJ1-2; 7 nucleotides line up with TRBD1. CDR3 length: 15 residues. J lost 4 bases, V lost 7 bases, and 12 bases had no gene match. The germline V gene encodes CDR1 MDHEN and CDR2 SYDVKM. The CDR3 protein is CASILGTAIFYGYTF. Written as DNA, the CDR3 is TGTGCCAGCATCCTCGGGACAGCAATATTCTATGGCTACACCTTC.

The chain employs TRBV4-1 and TRBJ1-5, with D possibly matching TRBD1 (6 bases). Trimming left V 0 bases short and J 4 bases short, with 13 bases between. Looked up from germline, CDR1 is MGHRA and CDR2 is YSYEKL. The CDR3 totals 16 residues. The CDR3 spells CASSQDEGRGNQPQHF. The CDR3 bases are TGCGCCAGCAGCCAAGATGAAGGCAGGGGTAATCAGCCCCAGCATTTT.

The rearrangement links TRBV4-1 to TRBJ2-5; D perhaps matches TRBD1 (6 bases). Trimming stripped 1 base from V and 3 bases from J, with 9 bases between. The germline CDR1 and CDR2 sequences are MGHRA and YSYEKL. This CDR3 comprises 14 residues. CDR3 protein: CASSQGAGEETQYF. The CDR3 nucleotides read TGCGCCAGCAGCCAAGGGGCAGGGGAAGAGACCCAGTACTTC.

The gene calls are TRBV28 and TRBJ2-5; 7 nucleotides align to TRBD1. Unmatched junction bases numbered 11, after V lost 3 bases and J lost 4 bases. Per germline, CDR1 MDHEN and CDR2 SYDVKM. The CDR3 has 16 residues. The CDR3 DNA reads as TGTGCCAGCAGTTTGGATCCGAGGACAGGAGTAGAGACCCAGTACTTC. It encodes CASSLDPRTGVETQYF.

The V and J genes are TRBV19 and TRBJ2-4; a possible D gene is TRBD1 (5 bases). The V gene's germline CDR1 is LNHDA and CDR2 SQIVND (reference sequence). Trimming cost V 4 bases and J 0 bases, with 16 bases left between them. This CDR3 has 17 residues. The CDR3 DNA sequence: TGTGCCAGTAGTACCCCAGAGGCGCAGGGAGCCAAAAACATTCAGTACTTC. Residues: CASSTPEAQGAKNIQYF. The entire variable domain, with the rest obtained from reference TRBV19 and TRBJ2-4, is as follows: DGGITQSPKYLFRKEGQNVTLSCEQNLNHDAMYWYRQDPGQGLRLIYYSQIVNDFQKGDIAEGYSVSREKKESFPLTVTSAQKNPTAFYLCASSTPEAQGAKNIQYFGAGTRLSVL.

V and J are TRBV11-2 and TRBJ1-2; D may be TRBD1 (5 bases). V lost 4 bases to trimming and J lost 2 bases, with 14 bases between them. The CDR3 has 15 residues. CDR1 SGHAT and CDR2 FQNNGV come from the germline V gene. CDR3 amino acids: CASSWQMGQNYGYTF. As DNA, the CDR3 is TGTGCCAGCAGCTGGCAGATGGGGCAGAACTATGGCTACACCTTC.